Following are 15 T cell receptor beta chains from one sample sequenced in a study of cytomegalovirus exposure and HLA in healthy donors. 60 Vbeta and 13 Jbeta primers were used in PCR. Repertoires were generated with immunoSEQ multiplex PCR, while TCRdb's copy carries only in-frame clones and drops some. The repertoire consists of tens of thousands of clones, with approximately 78% occurring once and the leading ten covering around 4.8%. Specimen: PBMCs. These receptors were obtained from a man aged 35-49 years in good health and CMV-seronegative.

This clone was counted a few times. This chain joins TRBV28 and TRBJ2-5, with TRBD2 identical over 8 bases. V shed 5 bases and J 2 bases; nucleotides not matched to a gene: 13. Germline-derived CDR1 and CDR2 are MDHEN and SYDVKM. The CDR3 has 17 amino acids. CDR3 loop: CASSRDTGTRPQETQYF. The CDR3 DNA sequence: TGTGCCAGCAGTCGGGACACCGGGACTAGACCTCAAGAGACCCAGTACTTC.

This chain joins TRBV2 and TRBJ2-2; 11 bases map to TRBD1. Trimming cost V 5 bases and J 4 bases; bases outside gene matches: 3. This CDR3 is 15 amino acids long. Germline V gives CDR1 SNHLY, CDR2 FYNNEI. This CDR3 reads CASSPGQGGTGELFF. The CDR3 DNA reads as TGTGCCAGCAGTCCGGGACAGGGGGGCACCGGGGAGCTGTTTTTT.

A single count supports this clone. The chain joins TRBV6-5 to TRBJ2-1; a weak D match, TRBD2 (6 bases). The germline V and J ends were trimmed by 2 bases and 5 bases, with 7 bases remaining between them. Germline assignment: CDR1 MNHEY and CDR2 SVGAGI. This CDR3 contains 13 residues. CDR3 sequence: CASSYGGNNEQFF. CDR3 DNA sequence: TGTGCCAGCAGTTACGGAGGGAACAATGAGCAGTTCTTC.

This chain uses TRBV5-1 with TRBJ2-7; no clear D gene. The germline CDR1 and CDR2 sequences are SGHRS and YFSETQ. Trimming shortened V by 0 bases and J by 2 bases, and 9 bases separated the two germline ends. The CDR3 has 14 amino acids. The CDR3 region has the DNA TGCGCCAGCAGCTTGGCTTCGCAGACCTACGAGCAGTACTTC. Its protein product is CASSLASQTYEQYF.

The chain couples TRBV5-1 to TRBJ2-3; 8 bases map to TRBD1. This CDR3 region has 15 residues. Germline-derived CDR1 and CDR2 are SGHRS and YFSETQ. The trim removed 3 bases at V and 4 bases at J, leaving 7 bases unmatched. The CDR3 is CASSSTRGQADTQYF. The CDR3 coding sequence is TGCGCCAGCAGCTCTACCAGGGGGCAGGCAGATACGCAGTATTTT.

J is TRBJ2-7 and V is TRBV27; possibly TRBD1 for D (7 bases). Germline V gene sequence: CDR1 MNHEY, CDR2 SMNVEV (reference sequence). With 4 bases removed from V and 6 bases from J, the gap between germline ends came to 13 bases. The CDR3 is 13 residues long. CDR3 residues: CASSYGGTVEQYF. The DNA for the CDR3 is TGTGCCAGCAGTTATGGGGGGACAGTCGAGCAGTACTTC.

V and J are TRBV10-3 and TRBJ2-2, with 7 bases that match TRBD1. The V segment lost 8 bases and the J segment 0 bases; nucleotides outside the gene matches: 3. In germline, CDR1 is ENHRY, CDR2 SYGVKD. This CDR3 region has 14 residues. CDR3 sequence reads: CAIAGTANTGELFF. The CDR3 DNA is TGTGCCATCGCTGGGACAGCGAACACCGGGGAGCTGTTTTTT.

CDR3 protein: CASSPSVSPGTEAFF. For the CDR3, the DNA is TGCGCCAGCAGCCCCTCCGTTTCTCCAGGGACTGAAGCTTTCTTT. This rearrangement joins TRBV4-1 to TRBJ1-1, with D possibly matching TRBD1 (5 bases). The CDR3 consists of 15 residues. With 4 bases removed from V and 5 bases from J, the gap between germline ends came to 17 bases. From germline, CDR1 is MGHRA and CDR2 YSYEKL.

V usage is TRBV27 and J usage is TRBJ2-3; no firm D call. The CDR3 has 16 amino acids. Germline CDR1 is MNHEY and CDR2 is SMNVEV (reference sequence). The V gene lost 1 base and the J gene lost 4 bases, with 15 bases spanning the gap. In DNA form, the CDR3 reads TGTGCCAGCAGTTTATTCCCCCCCGCGCCTCCAGATACGCAGTATTTT. It yields the protein CASSLFPPAPPDTQYF.

A few counts support this clone. V usage is TRBV6-5 and J usage is TRBJ1-5, with D possibly TRBD1 on 5 matching bases. The CDR3 spans 14 residues. V dropped 6 bases and J dropped 4 bases, with 13 bases sitting between them. Germline V gene lookup returns CDR1 MNHEY and CDR2 SVGAGI. CDR3 sequence: CASSQDSLNQPQHF. In DNA form, the CDR3 reads TGTGCCAGCAGCCAAGACAGTCTTAATCAGCCCCAGCATTTT.

V usage is TRBV19 and J usage is TRBJ1-5; 7 bases align to TRBD1. This CDR3 comprises 15 residues. From germline, CDR1 is LNHDA and CDR2 SQIVND (reference sequence). With 4 bases clipped from V and 0 bases from J, the junction kept 3 bases outside the gene matches. The CDR3 is CASSTWDSSNQPQHF. CDR3 sequence (DNA): TGTGCCAGTAGTACCTGGGACAGTAGCAATCAGCCCCAGCATTTT. The variable domain in full, with the rest retrieved from reference TRBV19 and TRBJ1-5, is DGGITQSPKYLFRKEGQNVTLSCEQNLNHDAMYWYRQDPGQGLRLIYYSQIVNDFQKGDIAEGYSVSREKKESFPLTVTSAQKNPTAFYLCASSTWDSSNQPQHFGDGTRLSIL.

The sample holds a few counts of this clone. The chain combines TRBV5-1 with TRBJ2-7; D is ambiguous. CDR1 and CDR2 from the germline V gene are SGHRS and YFSETQ. The CDR3 extends over 15 amino acids. Trimming cost V 0 bases and J 4 bases, with 14 bases left between them. CDR3 bases: TGCGCCAGCAGCTTGGATCCGGGTTTGTTTTACGAGCAGTACTTC. Translated, it gives CASSLDPGLFYEQYF.

The chain couples TRBV5-1 to TRBJ2-5, with 7 bases matching TRBD2. There are 14 residues in the CDR3. Germline values: CDR1 SGHRS, CDR2 YFSETQ. V lost 6 bases to trimming and J lost 4 bases; unmatched junction nucleotides: 9. The CDR3 reads CASNNGGRPETQYF. The CDR3, as DNA: TGCGCCAGCAATAATGGCGGGAGACCAGAGACCCAGTACTTC.

This clone has just a few counts. The J gene is TRBJ2-5, the V gene TRBV27; a possible D gene is TRBD2 (6 bases). Deletions cut 10 bases from V and 1 base from J, with 16 bases between. Germline values: CDR1 MNHEY, CDR2 SMNVEV (reference sequence). The CDR3 length is 14 residues. CDR3 coding DNA: TGTGCCACCGCGGGGAACCGAGGCCAAGAGACCCAGTACTTC. As protein: CATAGNRGQETQYF.

This chain links TRBV27 with TRBJ2-7; 10 bases line up with TRBD1. V was clipped by 8 bases and J by 5 bases; unmatched bases: 6. The length of the CDR3 is 13 residues. Germline V gives CDR1 MNHEY, CDR2 SMNVEV (reference sequence). CDR3 protein: CASGRDRGHEQYF. CDR3 DNA: TGTGCCAGCGGGCGGGACAGGGGCCACGAGCAGTACTTC.